Listed here is a single T cell receptor (beta chain). The junction departs from the called germline gene at one end, perhaps through a read error. Cohort 3 donors were reported recovered after two negative PCRs, clearance, or symptom resolution. The V gene's germline CDR1 is SGDLS and CDR2 YYNGEE. The CDR3 extends over 15 amino acids. Sequenced by immunoSEQ multiplex PCR; TCRdb stores in-frame clones only, minus some. The profile shows approximately 300,000 clones, 90% of them singletons. The data were taken from a study of blood T cell repertoires in COVID-19. Study at large: The United States, Italy and Spain supplied acute and convalescent COVID-19 samples.

The chain uses TRBV9 and TRBJ2-1; 8 bases are a match to TRBD2. This TCR was recovered from a man aged 60 to 69 who had recovered from COVID-19. The sequenced sample was PBMCs or T cells enriched from blood (not recorded which). The CDR3 sequence is CASSAGLVSFNEQFF. The CDR3, as DNA: TGTGCCAGCAGCGCGGGACTAGTTTCCTTCAATGAGCAGTTCTTC.